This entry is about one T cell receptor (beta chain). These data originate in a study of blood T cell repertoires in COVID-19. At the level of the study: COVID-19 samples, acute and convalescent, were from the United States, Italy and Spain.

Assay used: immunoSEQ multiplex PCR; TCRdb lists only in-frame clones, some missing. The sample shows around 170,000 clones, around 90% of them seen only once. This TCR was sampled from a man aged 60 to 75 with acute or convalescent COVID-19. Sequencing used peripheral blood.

CDR3 residues: CLSKQGRGTEAFF. CDR3 sequence (DNA): TGTCTCAGCAAACAGGGGAGAGGCACTGAAGCTTTCTTT. The chain combines TRBV19 with TRBJ1-1; TRBD1 matches at 7 bases. This CDR3 contains 13 residues. CDR1 and CDR2 from the germline V gene are LNHDA and SQIVND (reference sequence).